Given below is one T cell receptor (beta chain) in context. TCRdb's table, derived via immunoSEQ multiplex PCR, lists solely in-frame clones and lacks some. The profile shows around 190,000 clones, roughly 85% of them singletons. This sample was taken from a study of blood T cell repertoires in COVID-19. The specimen was peripheral blood. The receptor was isolated from a middle-aged man with active or convalescent COVID-19.

CDR3 sequence: CASSLGDRDTEAFF. CDR3 nucleotides: TGTGCCAGCAGTTTGGGGGACAGGGACACTGAAGCTTTCTTT. The chain is built from TRBV28 and TRBJ1-1; TRBD1 matches at 9 bases. The CDR3 totals 14 residues. V lost 3 bases to trimming and J lost 3 bases; unmatched junction nucleotides: 2. Germline CDR1 and CDR2: MDHEN and SYDVKM.